One and the same sample provided the 3 T cell receptor beta chains below, sequenced in a study of blood T cells in healthy people across ages. A sample-barcoded 5' primer and a J-beta primer mix were used in a second PCR of about 7 to 12 cycles. TCRdb analysed the 5' RACE reads with MiXCR anew, one entry per CDR3 protein. The sample lists about 570,000 distinct CDR3 sequences, 27% seen once, with 18% in the top ten. The source material was blood. The source of these receptors is a woman in her seventies in good health.

The CDR3 DNA sequence: TGCAGTGCCGGACTAGCGGATACAGATACGCAGTATTTT. Translated: CSAGLADTDTQYF. V gene TRBV20-1 combines with J gene TRBJ2-3; TRBD2 aligns across 10 bases. CDR1 and CDR2 (germline): DFQATT, SNEGSKA (reference sequence). V trimming: 6 bases; J trimming: 3 bases; junction bases outside the gene matches: 3. CDR3 length: 13 amino acids.

The V gene is TRBV28, the J gene TRBJ2-5; possible D gene TRBD1, 6 bases. Germline V gene sequence: CDR1 MDHEN, CDR2 SYDVKM. V was pared by 5 bases and J by 1 base, with 14 bases between. The CDR3 has 15 residues. The CDR3 region is CASSPTWGLQETQYF. DNA of the CDR3: TGTGCCAGCAGTCCGACGTGGGGGCTCCAAGAGACCCAGTACTTC.

This clonotype was found a few times. The chain links TRBV12-3 or TRBV12-4 to TRBJ1-5; no definite D call. The CDR3 length is 15 residues. V was pared by 1 base and J by 4 bases, with 11 bases between. The chain's CDR3 is CASSLGGPKNQPQHF. Written as DNA, the CDR3 is TGTGCCAGCAGTTTAGGGGGTCCTAAGAATCAGCCCCAGCATTTT.